This T cell receptor (beta chain) stems from a study of CD8 T cells in Susac syndrome. The germline V gene encodes CDR1 SGDLS and CDR2 YYNGEE. V lost 6 bases and J 1 base, leaving 16 bases between the germline ends. The length of the CDR3 is 15 residues. The RNA, about 0.5 to 1 ug, was put through reverse transcription using random hexamers. Across 54 Vbeta and 13 Jbeta, TCR beta CDR3 was amplified with immunoSEQ multiplex PCR. MiXCR, run by TCRdb on the immunoSEQ multiplex PCR reads, gives a single entry per CDR3 protein. The sample includes 130,000 or so distinct CDR3 sequences, around nine tenths seen only once; the top ten take around 0.22%. Sequencing of TCR beta drew on CD8+ and CD4+ T cells from blood. Bulk CD8+ and CD4+ cells came from magnetic negative isolation; CD8+ TEMRA by FACS.

The clonotype was recovered from a human donor with multiple sclerosis. The chain is built from TRBV9 and TRBJ1-2; the D is unclear. Specimen: CD8+ T cells from PBMCs. CDR3 DNA: TGTGCCAGCACCCCAGCACGGGTGGGTAACTATGGCTACACCTTC. Translation: CASTPARVGNYGYTF.